Listed here are 5 T cell receptor beta chains from one sample, sequenced in a study of T cell changes during pregnancy in multiple sclerosis. This table comes from immunoSEQ multiplex PCR, and its TCRdb copy is limited to in-frame clones, with some not included. The sample lists some 31,000 clones, 89% occurring once. This specimen was CD8+ T cells from peripheral blood mononuclear cells, taken in the second trimester of pregnancy. The receptors were gathered from a female donor with multiple sclerosis, enrolled in a pregnancy study.

V usage is TRBV19 and J usage is TRBJ2-7, with 14 nucleotides matching TRBD2. This CDR3 spans 17 amino acids. With V trimmed by 4 bases and J by 6 bases, 11 bases remained unmatched. CDR1 is LNHDA and CDR2 is SQIVND in the germline V gene (reference sequence). The CDR3: CASSTRLAGGPVGEQYF. The DNA of the CDR3 is TGTGCCAGTAGTACGAGACTAGCGGGAGGGCCAGTTGGCGAGCAGTACTTC.

This sequence joins TRBV29-1 and TRBJ2-1; 10 nucleotides agree with TRBD2. Losses at the gene ends were 1 base for V and 5 bases for J; bases not matched to a gene: 11. Germline CDR1 SQVTM, CDR2 ANQGSEA. There are 17 residues in the CDR3. CDR3 DNA: TGCAGCGTTGAAGGGGTTCCGGGACTAGCGTCCGACAATGAGCAGTTCTTC. It specifies CSVEGVPGLASDNEQFF.

The rearrangement links TRBV4-3 to TRBJ2-7, with TRBD2 as a possible D gene (6 bases). The ends were cut back, 0 bases at V and 1 base at J, with 10 bases in the middle. Per the germline V gene, CDR1 is LGHNA and CDR2 is YSLEER. CDR3 length: 15 residues. This CDR3 reads CASSQDWGDSYEQYF. DNA for the CDR3: TGCGCCAGCAGCCAAGACTGGGGGGATTCCTACGAGCAGTACTTC.

A few counts support this clone. V gene TRBV7-9 combines with J gene TRBJ2-7; the D gene is possibly TRBD2 (6 bases). The V gene lost 5 bases and the J gene lost 2 bases, with 13 bases spanning the gap. Looked up from germline, CDR1 is SEHNR and CDR2 is FQNEAQ (reference sequence). The CDR3 has 14 amino acids. The CDR3 sequence is CASSPGLGTYEQYF. The CDR3 DNA reads as TGTGCCAGCAGCCCGGGACTCGGCACCTACGAGCAGTACTTC. Supplemented by reference TRBV7-9 and TRBJ2-7, the full variable domain reads DTGVSQNPRHKITKRGQNVTFRCDPISEHNRLYWYRQTLGQGPEFLTYFQNEAQLEKSRLLSDRFSAERPKGSFSTLEIQRTEQGDSAMYLCASSPGLGTYEQYFGPGTRLTVT.

The chain recombines TRBV7-9 with TRBJ2-5, with a weak D call TRBD2 (7 bases). Germline V gives CDR1 SEHNR, CDR2 FQNEAQ (reference sequence). The CDR3 runs to 15 residues. Trimming left V 7 bases short and J 3 bases short, with 18 bases between. The CDR3 spells CASNYNRGGKETQYF. CDR3 nucleotides: TGTGCCAGCAACTACAATCGCGGGGGCAAAGAGACCCAGTACTTC.